This entry is about one T cell receptor (beta chain). What it recognizes is unknown. Germline V gene sequence: CDR1 SNHLY, CDR2 FYNNEI. V was pared by 1 base and J by 7 bases, with 10 bases of the junction left unmatched. This CDR3 contains 17 residues. Missing from this donor's record is the CMV serostatus. These data are taken from a study of cytomegalovirus exposure and HLA in healthy donors. Primers included in the PCR were 60 Vbeta and 13 Jbeta primers. Only in-frame clones appear in the TCRdb table, and some are missing; sequencing was by immunoSEQ multiplex PCR. This sample yields about 150,000 clones, of which roughly 78% are seen a single time; under 5.5% belongs to the top ten. Findings and limits, study-wide: Analyzed later, most CMV-associated TCR beta chains appeared HLA-restricted. Analysis performed later found more than 15,000 TCR beta sequences associated with HLA alleles at 0.05 false discovery rate. A later analysis linked a missense variant in DCLRE1C to the trimming of TCR beta V and J genes.

The receptor comes from a young man in good health. Sample: PBMCs. The genes are TRBV2 and TRBJ1-5; 10 bases align to TRBD1. The DNA for the CDR3 is TGTGCCAGCAGTGAAGAGGGTTGGGGGACAGGGGACCAGCCCCAGCATTTT. Translated: CASSEEGWGTGDQPQHF. Together with reference TRBV2 and TRBJ1-5, the CDR3 gives the full variable domain: EPEVTQTPSHQVTQMGQEVILRCVPISNHLYFYWYRQILGQKVEFLVSFYNNEISEKSEIFDDQFSVERPDGSNFTLKIRSTKLEDSAMYFCASSEEGWGTGDQPQHFGDGTRLSIL.